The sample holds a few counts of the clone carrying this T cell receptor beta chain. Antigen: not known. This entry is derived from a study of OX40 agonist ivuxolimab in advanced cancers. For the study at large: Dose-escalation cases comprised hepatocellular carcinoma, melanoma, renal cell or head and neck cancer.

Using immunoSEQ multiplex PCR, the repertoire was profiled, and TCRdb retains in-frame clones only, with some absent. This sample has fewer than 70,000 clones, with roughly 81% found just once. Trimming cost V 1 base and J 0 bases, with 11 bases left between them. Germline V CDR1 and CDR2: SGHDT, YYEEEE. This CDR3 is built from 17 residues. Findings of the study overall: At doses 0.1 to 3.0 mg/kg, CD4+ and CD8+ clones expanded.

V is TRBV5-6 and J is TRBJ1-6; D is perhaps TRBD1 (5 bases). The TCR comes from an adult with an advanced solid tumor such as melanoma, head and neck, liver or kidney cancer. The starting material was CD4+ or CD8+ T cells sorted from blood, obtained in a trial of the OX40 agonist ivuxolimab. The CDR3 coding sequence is TGTGCCAGCAGCTTGTACAGGTCGAGCTCCTATAATTCACCCCTCCACTTT. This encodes CASSLYRSSSYNSPLHF.